The T cell receptor beta chain under discussion was sequenced for a study of T-cell memory formation after mild COVID-19. Comments on this clonotype: As yet, its antigen is unknown.

Constant-segment primers were used for 5'RACE, and the resulting TCR alpha and TCR beta cDNA libraries carried sample barcodes and UMIs. TCRdb re-called the 5' RACE reads with MiXCR, one entry per CDR3 protein. In the table there are fewer than 400,000 distinct CDR3 sequences, about 15% of which are singletons. Trimming cost V 6 bases and J 3 bases, with 14 bases left between them. The length of the CDR3 is 14 residues. From germline, CDR1 is MNHEY and CDR2 SMNVEV (reference sequence). Findings of the study overall: Several responding clones turned up in pre-infection memory, indicating that cross-reactive memory may have taken part.

Sample: PBMCs or a T cell subset sorted from them (not recorded which). The V and J genes are TRBV27 and TRBJ2-5, with D unclear. This TCR was recovered from a man between 18 and 35 years old who had mild COVID-19 (a few samples of this study predate the infection). Cell type and time point are not known. The chain's CDR3 is CASSAAGREETQYF. The CDR3 DNA is TGTGCCAGCAGCGCCGCTGGACGGGAAGAGACCCAGTACTTC.